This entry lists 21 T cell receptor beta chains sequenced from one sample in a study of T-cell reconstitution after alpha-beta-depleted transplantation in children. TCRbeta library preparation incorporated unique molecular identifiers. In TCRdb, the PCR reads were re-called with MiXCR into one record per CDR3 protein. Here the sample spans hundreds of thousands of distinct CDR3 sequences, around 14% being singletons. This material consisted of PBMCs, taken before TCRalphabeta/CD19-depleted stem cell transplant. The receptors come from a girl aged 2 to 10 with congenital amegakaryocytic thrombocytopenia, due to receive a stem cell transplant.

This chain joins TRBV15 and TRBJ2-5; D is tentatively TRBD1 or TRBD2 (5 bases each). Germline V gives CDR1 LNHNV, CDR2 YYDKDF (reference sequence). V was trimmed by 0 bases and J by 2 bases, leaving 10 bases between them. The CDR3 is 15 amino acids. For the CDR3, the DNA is TGTGCCACCAGCAGAGATTTGGGGGAACAAGAGACCCAGTACTTC. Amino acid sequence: CATSRDLGEQETQYF.

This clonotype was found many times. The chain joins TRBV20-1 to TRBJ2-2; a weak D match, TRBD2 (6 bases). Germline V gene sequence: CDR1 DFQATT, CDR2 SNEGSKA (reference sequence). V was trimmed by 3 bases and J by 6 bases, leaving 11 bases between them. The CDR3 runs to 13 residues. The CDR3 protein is CSARDYGAGELFF. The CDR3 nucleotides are TGCAGTGCTAGGGACTATGGGGCCGGGGAGCTGTTTTTT.

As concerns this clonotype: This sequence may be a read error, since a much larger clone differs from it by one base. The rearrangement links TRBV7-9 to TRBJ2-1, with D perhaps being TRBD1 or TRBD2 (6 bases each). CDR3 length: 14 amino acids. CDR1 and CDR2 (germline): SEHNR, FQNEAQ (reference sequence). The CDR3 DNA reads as TGTGCCAGCCCTGGGGGGCTGTCCTGCAATGAGCAGTTCTTC. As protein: CASPGGLSCNEQFF.

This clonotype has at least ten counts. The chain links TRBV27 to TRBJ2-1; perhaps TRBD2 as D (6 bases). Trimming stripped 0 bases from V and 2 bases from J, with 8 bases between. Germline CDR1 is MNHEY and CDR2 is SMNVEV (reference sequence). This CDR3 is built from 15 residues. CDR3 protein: CASSLSRETYNEQFF. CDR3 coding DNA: TGTGCCAGCAGTTTATCTCGGGAGACCTACAATGAGCAGTTCTTC.

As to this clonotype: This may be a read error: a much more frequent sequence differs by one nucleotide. The CDR3 nucleotides read TGTGCCAGCAGAGTCACAGCCCCTTACGGCACAGATACGCTGTATTTT. It is translated as CASRVTAPYGTDTLYF. The chain has TRBV12-3 or TRBV12-4 and TRBJ2-3; the D is unclear. CDR3 length: 16 amino acids.

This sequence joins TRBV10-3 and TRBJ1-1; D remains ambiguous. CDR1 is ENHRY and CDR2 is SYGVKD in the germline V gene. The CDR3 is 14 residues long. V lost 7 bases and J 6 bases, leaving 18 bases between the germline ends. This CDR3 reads CAITYALGGAEAFF. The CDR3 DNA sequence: TGTGCCATCACCTATGCCCTGGGTGGGGCTGAAGCTTTCTTT.

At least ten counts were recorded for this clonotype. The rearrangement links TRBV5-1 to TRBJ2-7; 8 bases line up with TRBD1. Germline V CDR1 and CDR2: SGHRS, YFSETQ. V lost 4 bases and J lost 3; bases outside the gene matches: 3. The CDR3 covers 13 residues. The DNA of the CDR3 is TGCGCCAGCAGCGCGGACAGGGTCTACGAGCAGTACTTC. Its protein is CASSADRVYEQYF.

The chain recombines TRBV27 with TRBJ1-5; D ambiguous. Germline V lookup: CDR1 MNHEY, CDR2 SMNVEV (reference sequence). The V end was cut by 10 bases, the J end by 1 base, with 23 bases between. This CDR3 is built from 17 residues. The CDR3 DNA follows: TGTGCCAACACCTATCGACCCTTTTTGCTAAGCAATCAGCCCCAGCATTTT. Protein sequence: CANTYRPFLLSNQPQHF.

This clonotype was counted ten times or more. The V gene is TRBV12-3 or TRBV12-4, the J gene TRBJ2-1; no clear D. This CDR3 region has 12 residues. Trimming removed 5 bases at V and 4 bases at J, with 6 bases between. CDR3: CASSPYYNEQFF. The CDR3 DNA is TGTGCCAGCAGTCCTTATTACAATGAGCAGTTCTTC.

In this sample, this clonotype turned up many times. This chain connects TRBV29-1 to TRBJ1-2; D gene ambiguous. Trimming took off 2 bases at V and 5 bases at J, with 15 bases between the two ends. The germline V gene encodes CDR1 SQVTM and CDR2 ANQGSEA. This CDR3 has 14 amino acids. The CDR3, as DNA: TGCAGCGTTGAAACGACGGGAGTCCTTTATGGCTACACCTTC. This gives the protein CSVETTGVLYGYTF.

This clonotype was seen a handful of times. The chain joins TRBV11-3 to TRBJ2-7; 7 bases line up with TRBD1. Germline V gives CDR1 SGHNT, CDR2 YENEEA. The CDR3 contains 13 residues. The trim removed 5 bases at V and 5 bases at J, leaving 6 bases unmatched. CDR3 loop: CASSQTGTHEQYF. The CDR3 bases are TGTGCCAGCAGCCAGACAGGGACCCACGAGCAGTACTTC.

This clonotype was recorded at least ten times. CDR3 residues: CATSRDPKETQYF. CDR3 sequence (DNA): TGTGCCACCAGCAGAGATCCCAAAGAGACCCAGTACTTC. The chain links TRBV15 to TRBJ2-5, with unresolved D. Trimming took off 0 bases at V and 3 bases at J, with 5 bases between the two ends. CDR1 is LNHNV and CDR2 is YYDKDF in the germline V gene (reference sequence). This CDR3 comprises 13 residues.

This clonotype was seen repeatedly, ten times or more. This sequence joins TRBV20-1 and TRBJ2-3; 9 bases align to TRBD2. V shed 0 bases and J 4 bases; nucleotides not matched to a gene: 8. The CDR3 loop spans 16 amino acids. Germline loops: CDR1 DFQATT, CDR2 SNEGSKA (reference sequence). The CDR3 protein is CSARDPAGGGSDTQYF. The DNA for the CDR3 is TGCAGTGCTAGAGATCCAGCGGGAGGTGGTTCAGATACGCAGTATTTT.

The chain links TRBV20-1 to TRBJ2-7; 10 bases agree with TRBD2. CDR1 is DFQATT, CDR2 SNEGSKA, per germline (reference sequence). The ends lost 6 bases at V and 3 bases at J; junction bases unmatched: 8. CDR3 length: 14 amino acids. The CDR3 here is CSALGLAEFYEQYF. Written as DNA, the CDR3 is TGCAGTGCCCTTGGACTAGCGGAATTCTACGAGCAGTACTTC.

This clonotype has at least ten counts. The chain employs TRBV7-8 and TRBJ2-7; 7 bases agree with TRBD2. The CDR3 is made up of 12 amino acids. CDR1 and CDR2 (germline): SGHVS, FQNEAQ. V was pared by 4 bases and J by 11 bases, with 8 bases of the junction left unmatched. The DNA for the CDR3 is TGTGCCAGCAGCTCCCCGGGACTATGGGAGTACTTC. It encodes CASSSPGLWEYF.

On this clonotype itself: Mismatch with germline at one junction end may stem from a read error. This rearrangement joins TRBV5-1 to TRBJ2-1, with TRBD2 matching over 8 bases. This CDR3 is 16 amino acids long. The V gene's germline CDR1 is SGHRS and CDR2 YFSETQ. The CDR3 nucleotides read TGCGCCAGCAGCCCGGAACCGGGACTAGTCCACAATGAGCAGCTCTTC. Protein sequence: CASSPEPGLVHNEQLF.

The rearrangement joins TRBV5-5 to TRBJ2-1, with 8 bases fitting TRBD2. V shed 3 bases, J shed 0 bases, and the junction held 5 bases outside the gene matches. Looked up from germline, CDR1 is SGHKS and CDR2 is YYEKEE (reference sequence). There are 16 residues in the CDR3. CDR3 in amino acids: CASSSLLADSYNEQFF. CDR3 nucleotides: TGTGCCAGCAGCTCGTTACTAGCGGACTCCTACAATGAGCAGTTCTTC.

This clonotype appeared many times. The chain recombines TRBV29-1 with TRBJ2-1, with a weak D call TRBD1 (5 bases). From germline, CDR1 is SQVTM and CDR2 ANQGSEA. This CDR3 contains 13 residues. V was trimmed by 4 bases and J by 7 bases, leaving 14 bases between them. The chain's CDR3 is CSVVGPPGNEQFF. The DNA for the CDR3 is TGCAGCGTTGTTGGCCCGCCAGGGAATGAGCAGTTCTTC.

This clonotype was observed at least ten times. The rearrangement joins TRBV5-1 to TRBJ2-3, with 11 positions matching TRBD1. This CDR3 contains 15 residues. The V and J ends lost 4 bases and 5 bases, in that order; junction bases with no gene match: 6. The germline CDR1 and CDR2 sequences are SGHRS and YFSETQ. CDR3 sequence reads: CASSRTGGSQDTQYF. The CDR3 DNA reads TGCGCCAGCAGCCGGACAGGGGGCTCTCAAGATACGCAGTATTTT. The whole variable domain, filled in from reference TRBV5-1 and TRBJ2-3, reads KAGVTQTPRYLIKTRGQQVTLSCSPISGHRSVSWYQQTPGQGLQFLFEYFSETQRNKGNFPGRFSGRQFSNSRSEMNVSTLELGDSALYLCASSRTGGSQDTQYFGPGTRLTVL.

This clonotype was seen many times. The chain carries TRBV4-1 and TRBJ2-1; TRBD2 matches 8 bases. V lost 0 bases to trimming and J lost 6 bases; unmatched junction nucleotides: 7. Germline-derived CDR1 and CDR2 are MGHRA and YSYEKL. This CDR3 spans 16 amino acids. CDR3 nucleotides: TGCGCCAGCAGCCAAGATCCCGGACTAGCAGGCAATGAGCAGTTCTTC. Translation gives CASSQDPGLAGNEQFF.

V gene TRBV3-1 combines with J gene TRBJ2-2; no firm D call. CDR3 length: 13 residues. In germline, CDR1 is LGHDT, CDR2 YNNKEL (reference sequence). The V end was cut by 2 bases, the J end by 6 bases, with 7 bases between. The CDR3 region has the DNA TGTGCCAGCAGCCAAAGGAGCGCCGGGGAGCTGTTTTTT. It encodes CASSQRSAGELFF.